A single sample is the source of the 18 T cell receptor beta chains below, sequenced in a study of blood T cell repertoires in COVID-19. Data came from immunoSEQ multiplex PCR; TCRdb stores just in-frame clones and leaves some out. The sample holds some 61,000 clones, roughly 85% seen once. Sequenced sample: peripheral blood. These receptors originate from a man younger than 40 with acute or convalescent COVID-19.

The gene calls are TRBV25-1 and TRBJ1-4, with a possible D match to TRBD1 (6 bases). The germline V gene has CDR1 MGHDK and CDR2 SYGVNS. Trimming stripped 6 bases from V and 3 bases from J, with 8 bases between. The CDR3 has 13 residues. The CDR3 protein is CASRQGSNEKLFF. The DNA for the CDR3 is TGTGCCAGCAGACAGGGTTCTAATGAAAAACTGTTTTTT.

The rearrangement uses TRBV4-2 and TRBJ2-7; D unresolved. Trimming took 0 bases from V and 9 from J, leaving 15 bases between them. CDR1 LGHNA and CDR2 YNFKEQ come from the germline V gene. The CDR3 totals 14 residues. The CDR3 reads CASSQDSLASGQYF. CDR3 sequence (DNA): TGTGCCAGCAGCCAAGATTCCTTAGCCTCGGGGCAGTACTTC.

V gene TRBV11-2 combines with J gene TRBJ2-2; D may be TRBD2 (5 bases). CDR3 length: 16 residues. V lost 5 bases and J lost 6, with 19 bases in between. CDR1 and CDR2 from the germline V gene are SGHAT and FQNNGV. CDR3 protein: CASSPTRVVGAGELFF. CDR3 sequence (DNA): TGTGCCAGCAGCCCGACGAGGGTCGTTGGGGCCGGGGAGCTGTTTTTT. The full variable domain, its missing parts supplied by reference TRBV11-2 and TRBJ2-2, is EAGVAQSPRYKIIEKRQSVAFWCNPISGHATLYWYQQILGQGPKLLIQFQNNGVVDDSQLPKDRFSAERLKGVDSTLKIQPAKLEDSAVYLCASSPTRVVGAGELFFGEGSRLTVL.

This chain links TRBV4-1 with TRBJ2-1, with D tentatively TRBD2 (6 bases). Deletions cut 4 bases from V and 10 bases from J, with 20 bases between. The CDR3 length is 15 residues. CDR1 MGHRA and CDR2 YSYEKL come from the germline V gene. CDR3 nucleotide sequence: TGCGCCAGCAGCCGCGGGACGGCTCCTATTACGGAGCAGTTCTTC. Its protein product is CASSRGTAPITEQFF.

This rearrangement joins TRBV12-3 or TRBV12-4 to TRBJ2-5, with 9 bases aligning to TRBD2. The CDR3 loop spans 13 amino acids. The V and J ends lost 8 bases and 3 bases, in that order; junction bases with no gene match: 4. CDR3 nucleotides: TGTGCCAGCTTAGCTAGCGGGGAAGAGACCCAGTACTTC. The encoded protein is CASLASGEETQYF.

The V gene is TRBV5-4, the J gene TRBJ2-3, with 8 bases fitting TRBD2. Germline CDR1 and CDR2: SGHNT and YYREEE (reference sequence). There are 14 residues in the CDR3. Germline trimming cut 4 bases from V and 1 base from J; bases unmatched to any gene: 2. The CDR3 protein is CASSLRGGTDTQYF. In DNA form, the CDR3 reads TGTGCCAGCAGCCTGCGGGGGGGCACAGATACGCAGTATTTT.

The J gene is TRBJ1-1, the V gene TRBV29-1; 9 positions agree with TRBD1. Germline V gene lookup returns CDR1 SQVTM and CDR2 ANQGSEA. CDR3 length equals 13 residues. After removal of 3 bases from V and 9 bases from J, the junction contained 8 bases not matched to a gene. The chain's CDR3 is CSVEVGQGRKAFF. DNA for the CDR3: TGCAGCGTTGAGGTCGGACAGGGGAGAAAAGCTTTCTTT.

The rearrangement uses TRBV3-1 (or the pseudogene TRBV3-2) and TRBJ2-1; 7 bases match TRBD1. J gave up 0 bases and V 0 bases, and 5 bases lay outside the gene matches. There are 17 residues in the CDR3. The V gene's germline CDR1 is LGHDT and CDR2 YNNKEL (reference sequence). CDR3 region: CASSQDLSGGSYNEQFF. The CDR3 coding sequence is TGTGCCAGCAGCCAAGATCTATCAGGGGGCTCCTACAATGAGCAGTTCTTC.

The count of this clone is one. V and J are TRBV5-6 and TRBJ2-5, with 11 bases matching TRBD2. Germline V gene lookup returns CDR1 SGHDT and CDR2 YYEEEE. V was clipped by 3 bases and J by 0 bases; unmatched bases: 4. This CDR3 region has 16 residues. For the CDR3, the DNA is TGTGCCAGCAGCTCACTAGCGGGAGCCTACCAAGAGACCCAGTACTTC. Its translation: CASSSLAGAYQETQYF.

V is TRBV3-1 (or the pseudogene TRBV3-2) and J is TRBJ2-5, with no clear D. The CDR3 covers 13 residues. V was cut by 0 bases and J by 6 bases, with 8 bases left in between. Germline CDR1 and CDR2: LGHDT and YNNKEL (reference sequence). The DNA for the CDR3 is TGTGCCAGCAGCCAAGATTGGAGAAAGACCCAGTACTTC. Translating it yields CASSQDWRKTQYF.

This chain uses TRBV19 with TRBJ1-5; the match to TRBD1 covers 7 bases. This CDR3 spans 19 amino acids. Germline lookup yields CDR1 LNHDA and CDR2 SQIVND (reference sequence). V lost 9 bases and J lost 3; bases outside the gene matches: 23. The chain's CDR3 is CASSQDRLIVSTLNQPQHF. Here the CDR3 DNA reads TGTGCCAGCAGTCAGGACAGGTTAATTGTAAGTACCCTCAATCAGCCCCAGCATTTT. Complete variable domain (other parts from reference TRBV19 and TRBJ1-5): DGGITQSPKYLFRKEGQNVTLSCEQNLNHDAMYWYRQDPGQGLRLIYYSQIVNDFQKGDIAEGYSVSREKKESFPLTVTSAQKNPTAFYLCASSQDRLIVSTLNQPQHFGDGTRLSIL.

V and J are TRBV5-1 and TRBJ2-2; weak D call: TRBD1 (5 bases). The CDR3 runs 16 residues. From germline, CDR1 is SGHRS and CDR2 YFSETQ. V was pared by 7 bases and J by 5 bases, with 21 bases between. CDR3 nucleotide sequence: TGCGCCAGCCAGGGTCCTTCGACCGTACCGACCGGGGAGCTGTTTTTT. It encodes CASQGPSTVPTGELFF.

The chain is built from TRBV5-6 and TRBJ2-6; D gene uncertain. The CDR3 length is 16 residues. Germline assignment: CDR1 SGHDT and CDR2 YYEEEE. Trimming pared 3 bases from V and 2 bases from J, leaving 12 bases between. The CDR3 DNA reads as TGTGCCAGCAGCTCTCGTCCGGTGGCTGGGGCCAACGTCCTGACTTTC. Residues: CASSSRPVAGANVLTF.

The rearrangement links TRBV5-1 to TRBJ2-2; 9 bases fit TRBD1. Per the germline V gene, CDR1 is SGHRS and CDR2 is YFSETQ. V was clipped by 1 base and J by 4 bases; unmatched bases: 5. The CDR3 runs to 16 residues. As DNA, the CDR3 is TGCGCCAGCAGCTTGTCAGCGGGACAGGGCACCGGGGAGCTGTTTTTT. Its protein is CASSLSAGQGTGELFF. Variable domain in full (rest from reference TRBV5-1 and TRBJ2-2): KAGVTQTPRYLIKTRGQQVTLSCSPISGHRSVSWYQQTPGQGLQFLFEYFSETQRNKGNFPGRFSGRQFSNSRSEMNVSTLELGDSALYLCASSLSAGQGTGELFFGEGSRLTVL.

The V call is TRBV5-6, the J call TRBJ1-6; D ambiguous. The CDR3 is 16 amino acids. The germline gives CDR1 SGHDT, CDR2 YYEEEE. With 4 bases removed from V and 6 bases from J, the gap between germline ends came to 17 bases. CDR3 residues: CASSEIGREFNSPLHF. Here the CDR3 DNA reads TGTGCCAGCAGCGAAATCGGACGGGAGTTTAATTCACCCCTCCACTTT. Full variable domain (remainder filled in from reference TRBV5-6 and TRBJ1-6): DAGVTQSPTHLIKTRGQQVTLRCSPKSGHDTVSWYQQALGQGPQFIFQYYEEEERQRGNFPDRFSGHQFPNYSSELNVNALLLGDSALYLCASSEIGREFNSPLHFGNGTRLTVT.

V usage is TRBV4-2 and J usage is TRBJ2-5; TRBD2 agrees at 13 bases. V lost 3 bases to trimming and J lost 5 bases; unmatched junction nucleotides: 3. This CDR3 comprises 15 residues. Germline lookup yields CDR1 LGHNA and CDR2 YNFKEQ. In DNA, the CDR3 is TGTGCCAGCAGCCAGGGGACTAGCGGGGCGGAGACCCAGTACTTC. It specifies CASSQGTSGAETQYF.

In its sample, this clone was seen once. The chain joins TRBV28 to TRBJ2-1; 11 nucleotides agree with TRBD2. Looked up from germline, CDR1 is MDHEN and CDR2 is SYDVKM. With 7 bases clipped from V and 10 bases from J, the junction kept 6 bases outside the gene matches. The CDR3 spans 13 residues. The chain's CDR3 is CASNPLAGVEQFF. The CDR3 DNA is TGTGCCAGCAACCCACTAGCGGGAGTCGAGCAGTTCTTC.

The chain couples TRBV2 to TRBJ1-5; 8 nucleotides agree with TRBD1. From germline, CDR1 is SNHLY and CDR2 FYNNEI. V shed 5 bases, J shed 10 bases, and the junction held 10 bases outside the gene matches. The CDR3 has 14 amino acids. CDR3 sequence: CASSLQGEISPQHF. In DNA form, the CDR3 reads TGTGCCAGCAGTTTACAGGGGGAGATTAGTCCCCAGCATTTT.